One and the same sample provided the 19 T cell receptor beta chains below, sequenced in a study of T cells after yellow fever vaccination. One entry per CDR3 protein, called by TCRdb with MiXCR from the 5' RACE reads. The sample shows approximately 120,000 distinct CDR3 sequences, around 7.7% of them seen only once. The sequenced sample was CD4+ T cells sorted from PBMCs, obtained around 10 days after the first yellow fever vaccination. Source of these receptors: a man between 18 and 29 years old who received the YFV17D yellow fever vaccine.

The genes are TRBV12-3 or TRBV12-4 and TRBJ1-2, with 9 bases fitting TRBD1. The CDR3 consists of 14 residues. Trimming removed 6 bases from V and 7 bases from J; junction bases left unmatched: 9. This CDR3 reads CASSPTGGGRGYTF. CDR3 coding DNA: TGTGCCAGCAGCCCCACAGGGGGCGGTCGTGGCTACACCTTC.

This clonotype showed up many times. The chain has TRBV28 and TRBJ2-7, with TRBD1 identical over 7 bases. J lost 2 bases, V lost 6 bases, and 4 bases had no gene match. In germline, CDR1 is MDHEN, CDR2 SYDVKM. The CDR3 is made up of 13 amino acids. CDR3 sequence reads: CASSPGQTYEQYF. The CDR3 nucleotides read TGTGCCAGCAGCCCGGGACAGACCTACGAGCAGTACTTC.

This clonotype was recorded many times. The chain employs TRBV7-2 and TRBJ1-1; weak D call: TRBD1 (6 bases). Germline values: CDR1 SGHTA, CDR2 FQGNSA. The CDR3 length is 15 residues. The germline V and J ends were trimmed by 5 bases and 3 bases, with 16 bases remaining between them. The CDR3 reads CASSPQWGPDTEAFF. For the CDR3, the DNA is TGTGCCAGCAGCCCCCAATGGGGGCCTGACACTGAAGCTTTCTTT.

In this sample, this clonotype turned up many times. The chain combines TRBV28 with TRBJ1-1; tentatively, D is TRBD1 (5 bases). The CDR3 runs 17 residues. V lost 6 bases and J 1 base, leaving 21 bases between the germline ends. Germline CDR1 MDHEN, CDR2 SYDVKM. CDR3 nucleotides: TGTGCCAGCAGCACCTACCACGGGACGGTTAAGAACACTGAAGCTTTCTTT. This encodes CASSTYHGTVKNTEAFF.

V gene TRBV2 combines with J gene TRBJ1-2; no firm D call. The CDR3 contains 12 residues. V was clipped by 6 bases and J by 6 bases, with 11 bases between them. The germline V gene encodes CDR1 SNHLY and CDR2 FYNNEI. The DNA of the CDR3 is TGTGCCAGCAGCCGCGACATAGATGGCTACACCTTC. This encodes CASSRDIDGYTF.

This clonotype occurred many times. The chain has TRBV2 and TRBJ2-7; the D is unclear. The germline gives CDR1 SNHLY, CDR2 FYNNEI. CDR3 length: 12 amino acids. The ends were cut back, 5 bases at V and 2 bases at J, with 7 bases in the middle. The chain's CDR3 is CASSLDPYEQYF. DNA for the CDR3: TGTGCCAGCAGTCTGGATCCCTACGAGCAGTACTTC.

This clonotype was seen a single time. A read error may explain this, as a much larger clone is one base away. The chain uses TRBV24-1 and TRBJ2-4; possible D gene TRBD1, 6 bases. V was pared by 4 bases and J by 8 bases, with 11 bases between. The CDR3 length is 13 residues. Germline lookup yields CDR1 KGHDR and CDR2 SFDVKD. The CDR3 DNA reads TGTGCCACCAGTGACTCGGACAGTGACATTCAGTACTTC. Amino acids: CATSDSDSDIQYF.

This clonotype was recorded many times. This chain joins TRBV15 and TRBJ1-3; D is uncertain. Germline V gene lookup returns CDR1 LNHNV and CDR2 YYDKDF (reference sequence). Trimming took 5 bases from V and 3 from J, leaving 8 bases between them. This CDR3 contains 13 residues. The CDR3 region has the DNA TGTGCCACCAGCCTGGGTCTTGGAAACACCATATATTTT. It codes for CATSLGLGNTIYF.

This clonotype was counted only a few times. V and J are TRBV7-8 and TRBJ1-6, with D possibly being TRBD1 (5 bases). The CDR3 has 15 residues. The germline V gene has CDR1 SGHVS and CDR2 FQNEAQ. V gave up 3 bases and J gave up 3 bases, with 9 bases separating them. The CDR3: CASSFRGIYNSPLHF. CDR3 nucleotide sequence: TGTGCCAGCAGCTTCCGGGGCATCTATAATTCACCCCTCCACTTT. The full variable domain, with the rest looked up from reference TRBV7-8 and TRBJ1-6, is GAGVSQSPRYKVAKRGQDVALRCDPISGHVSLFWYQQALGQGPEFLTYFQNEAQLDKSGLPSDRFFAERPEGSVSTLKIQRTQQEDSAVYLCASSFRGIYNSPLHFGNGTRLTVT.

This clonotype has at least ten counts. V usage is TRBV18 and J usage is TRBJ2-3, with a tentative D call TRBD2 (5 bases). This CDR3 has 16 amino acids. Germline V gives CDR1 KGHSH, CDR2 LQKENI. Trimming pared 6 bases from V and 1 base from J, leaving 17 bases between. The CDR3 loop reads CASSLLSHGGTDTQYF. The CDR3 DNA reads as TGTGCCAGCTCTCTACTTTCCCACGGGGGCACAGATACGCAGTATTTT. The variable domain in full, completed from reference TRBV18 and TRBJ2-3, reads NAGVMQNPRHLVRRRGQEARLRCSPMKGHSHVYWYRQLPEEGLKFMVYLQKENIIDESGMPKERFSAEFPKEGPSILRIQQVVRGDSAAYFCASSLLSHGGTDTQYFGPGTRLTVL.

J is TRBJ2-5 and V is TRBV5-1; 10 bases fit TRBD1. V lost 4 bases to trimming and J lost 3 bases; unmatched junction nucleotides: 6. Germline CDR1 and CDR2: SGHRS and YFSETQ. CDR3 length: 15 amino acids. This CDR3 is CASSNTGTGEETQYF. Written as DNA, the CDR3 is TGCGCCAGCAGCAACACCGGGACAGGGGAAGAGACCCAGTACTTC.

This clonotype was detected ten times or more. V usage is TRBV12-3 or TRBV12-4 and J usage is TRBJ1-6, with D perhaps TRBD1 (6 bases). Trimming removed 5 bases at V and 0 bases at J, with 11 bases between. This CDR3 region has 16 residues. The CDR3 nucleotides read TGTGCCAGCAGTACCACAGGGTTCTCCTATAATTCACCCCTCCACTTT. Its translation is CASSTTGFSYNSPLHF.

The sample holds many counts of this clonotype. CDR3 DNA sequence: TGTGCCAGCAGCGAACAGGGGACAGTCGGCACTGAAGCTTTCTTT. Its translation: CASSEQGTVGTEAFF. The V gene is TRBV7-2, the J gene TRBJ1-1, with 7 bases matching TRBD1. The V gene's germline CDR1 is SGHTA and CDR2 FQGNSA. This CDR3 spans 15 amino acids. Trimming took 5 bases from V and 4 from J; bases not matched to a gene: 10.

Many counts were recorded for this clonotype. This rearrangement joins TRBV5-6 to TRBJ2-1, with 8 bases aligning to TRBD1. This CDR3 is 16 amino acids long. Germline CDR1 SGHDT, CDR2 YYEEEE. V lost 7 bases and J lost 9; bases outside the gene matches: 18. The CDR3, as DNA: TGTGCCAGCTGCCCTTGGGGACAGGCCTTTTTACGTGAGCAGTTCTTC. Translated, it gives CASCPWGQAFLREQFF.

This clonotype was seen only a few times. This chain connects TRBV9 to TRBJ2-1, with D tentatively TRBD2 (6 bases). This CDR3 spans 17 amino acids. V was cut by 3 bases and J by 4 bases, with 20 bases left in between. Per germline, CDR1 SGDLS and CDR2 YYNGEE. DNA of the CDR3: TGTGCCAGCAGCGGCGGGACCGAGGTAGGGACGTACAATGAGCAGTTCTTC. Translation gives CASSGGTEVGTYNEQFF.

The V and J genes are TRBV7-2 and TRBJ2-7, with D perhaps TRBD2 (7 bases). The CDR3 covers 17 residues. Germline CDR1 and CDR2: SGHTA and FQGNSA. V lost 1 base, J lost 2 bases, and 18 bases lay in between. CDR3 region: CASSLVGGGGATYEQYV. The CDR3 DNA sequence: TGTGCCAGCAGCTTAGTGGGAGGCGGGGGCGCCACCTACGAGCAGTACGTC.

The table lists this clonotype with many counts. The V and J genes are TRBV5-1 and TRBJ2-5, with D maybe TRBD1 (6 bases). V was cut by 0 bases and J by 7 bases, with 10 bases left in between. Germline-derived CDR1 and CDR2 are SGHRS and YFSETQ. CDR3 size: 13 residues. Here the CDR3 reads CASSLAGERTQYF. Here the CDR3 DNA reads TGCGCCAGCAGCTTGGCAGGGGAGAGGACCCAGTACTTC.

This clonotype was counted ten times or more. The chain joins TRBV7-9 to TRBJ1-4; no reliable D call. Germline CDR1 reads SEHNR; CDR2 reads FQNEAQ (reference sequence). This CDR3 contains 14 residues. V lost 5 bases and J lost 5, with 12 bases in between. The CDR3 region has the DNA TGTGCCAGCAGCCCGACGGGGAAAAATGAAAAACTGTTTTTT. Amino acids: CASSPTGKNEKLFF.

V gene TRBV7-2 combines with J gene TRBJ1-1; D gene ambiguous. The CDR3 sequence is 13 residues long. The germline V and J ends were trimmed by 4 bases and 6 bases, with 12 bases remaining between them. Germline lookup yields CDR1 SGHTA and CDR2 FQGNSA. The CDR3 nucleotides read TGTGCCAGCAGCTACCCGTGGGCCGCTGAAGCTTTCTTT. Encoded protein: CASSYPWAAEAFF.